The clone carrying this T cell receptor beta chain was observed a single time. The assay was immunoSEQ multiplex PCR, and TCRdb's table has in-frame clones only and misses some. Of 37,000 or so clones in the sample, roughly 91% were seen once. Germline assignment: CDR1 SGDLS and CDR2 YYNGEE. The V gene end was trimmed by 0 bases and the J gene end by 4 bases; junction bases not matched to a gene: 3. This CDR3 spans 14 amino acids. These data come from a study of T cell changes during pregnancy in multiple sclerosis. The chain uses TRBV9 and TRBJ1-1; 7 nucleotides align to TRBD1. The sample was CD4+ T cells from peripheral blood mononuclear cells, taken in the second trimester of pregnancy. The clonotype was recovered from a female donor in good health, enrolled as a control in a pregnancy study. The CDR3 DNA is TGTGCCAGCAGCGTAGAGGGGGCTGGCACTGAAGCTTTCTTT. Its protein product is CASSVEGAGTEAFF.